This T cell receptor (beta chain) came from a study of blood T cell repertoires in COVID-19. Study-level background: Samples came from the United States, Italy and Spain, spanning acute and convalescent COVID-19. In each case, the material was cDNA or gDNA derived from T cells, B-cell-depleted T cells, or PBMCs.

Per the original methods: Reference gene primer amplification in the assay estimated nucleated cell counts. Generated by immunoSEQ multiplex PCR, the TCRdb table keeps only in-frame clones and is missing some. V, J and clone size are those of that table, while D and trimming were read from the DNA. The table includes approximately 350,000 clones, more than 70% detected once. The germline V and J ends were trimmed by 0 bases and 3 bases, with 6 bases remaining between them. The V gene's germline CDR1 is SGDLS and CDR2 YYNGEE. CDR3 length equals 13 residues. As to this clone: Other nucleotide sequences in the sample specify the same CDR3.

The chain recombines TRBV9 with TRBJ1-2, with D perhaps matching TRBD1 (5 bases). The sequenced material came from peripheral blood. The TCR sequence derives from a man aged 40-49 years with acute or convalescent COVID-19. The CDR3 DNA sequence: TGTGCCAGCAGCGTAGGGGGCGACTATGGCTACACCTTC. Protein: CASSVGGDYGYTF.